This TCR beta chain was sequenced during a study of neoadjuvant anti-PD-1 for oral cavity cancer. Whole-study findings and limits: Pretreatment Treg/Th17 ratio correlated inversely with post-treatment tumor clonality.

On this clone: Antigen: not known.

The germline gives CDR1 MNHNY, CDR2 SVGAGI (reference sequence). Trimming took 5 bases from V and 2 from J, leaving 13 bases between them. The CDR3 has 14 residues. Data came from immunoSEQ multiplex PCR; TCRdb stores just in-frame clones and leaves some out. The top ten clones hold around 10% of a sample with 7,000 or so clones, 48% of them seen once. This TCR was sampled from a person between 40 and 85 years old with oral cavity squamous cell carcinoma. The sample consisted of tumor tissue, taken before nivolumab (anti-PD-1) treatment. This chain links TRBV6-6 with TRBJ2-7; D not resolved. CDR3 nucleotides: TGTGCCAGCAGTACCCCCCCCAAGCCCTACGAGCAGTACTTC. Encoded protein: CASSTPPKPYEQYF.